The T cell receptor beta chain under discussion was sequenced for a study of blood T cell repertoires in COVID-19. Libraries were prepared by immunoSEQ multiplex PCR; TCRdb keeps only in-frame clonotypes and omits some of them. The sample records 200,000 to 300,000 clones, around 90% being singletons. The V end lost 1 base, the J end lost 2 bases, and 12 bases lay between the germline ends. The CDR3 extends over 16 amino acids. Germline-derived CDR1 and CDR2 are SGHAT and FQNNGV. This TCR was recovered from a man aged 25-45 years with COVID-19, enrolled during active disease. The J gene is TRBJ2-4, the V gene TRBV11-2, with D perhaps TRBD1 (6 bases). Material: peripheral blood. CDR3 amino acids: CASSLGPRGSKNIQYF. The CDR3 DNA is TGTGCCAGCAGCTTAGGACCAAGGGGGTCCAAAAACATTCAGTACTTC.